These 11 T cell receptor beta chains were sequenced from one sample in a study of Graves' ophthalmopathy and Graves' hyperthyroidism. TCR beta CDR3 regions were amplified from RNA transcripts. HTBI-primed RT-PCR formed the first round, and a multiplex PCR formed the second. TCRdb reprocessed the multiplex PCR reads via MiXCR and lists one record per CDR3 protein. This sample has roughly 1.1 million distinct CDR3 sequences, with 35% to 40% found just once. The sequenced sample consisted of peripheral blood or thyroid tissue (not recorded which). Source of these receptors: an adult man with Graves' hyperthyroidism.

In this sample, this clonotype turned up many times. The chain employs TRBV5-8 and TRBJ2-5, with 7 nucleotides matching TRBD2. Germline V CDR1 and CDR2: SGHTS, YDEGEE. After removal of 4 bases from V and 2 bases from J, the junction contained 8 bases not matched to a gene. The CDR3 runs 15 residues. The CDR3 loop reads CASSPGLTSQETQYF. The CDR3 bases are TGTGCCAGCAGCCCGGGACTAACATCACAAGAGACCCAGTACTTC.

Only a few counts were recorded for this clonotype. The CDR3 protein is CASSFWENSPLHF. CDR3 sequence (DNA): TGTGCCAGCAGTTTTTGGGAAAATTCACCCCTCCACTTT. The V call is TRBV5-5, the J call TRBJ1-6; D unresolved. Trimming pared 5 bases from V and 7 bases from J, leaving 10 bases between. Looked up from germline, CDR1 is SGHKS and CDR2 is YYEKEE (reference sequence). The CDR3 runs 13 residues.

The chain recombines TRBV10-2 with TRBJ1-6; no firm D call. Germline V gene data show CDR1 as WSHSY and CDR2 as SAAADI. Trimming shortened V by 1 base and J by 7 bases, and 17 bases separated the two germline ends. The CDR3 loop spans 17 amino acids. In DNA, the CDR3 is TGCGCCAGCAGTGAGTGCTGTGGAGGACGGGCCAATTCACCCCTCCACTTT. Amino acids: CASSECCGGRANSPLHF.

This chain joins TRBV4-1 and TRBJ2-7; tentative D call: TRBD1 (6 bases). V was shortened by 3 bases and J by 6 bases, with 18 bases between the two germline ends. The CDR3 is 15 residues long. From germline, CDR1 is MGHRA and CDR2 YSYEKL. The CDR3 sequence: CASSHDTGISLEQYF. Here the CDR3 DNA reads TGCGCCAGCAGCCATGATACAGGGATCTCTCTCGAGCAGTACTTC.

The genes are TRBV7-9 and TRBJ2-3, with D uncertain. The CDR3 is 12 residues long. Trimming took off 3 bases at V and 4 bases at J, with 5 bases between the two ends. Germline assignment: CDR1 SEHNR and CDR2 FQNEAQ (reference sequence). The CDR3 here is CASSFHPDTQYF. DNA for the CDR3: TGTGCCAGCAGCTTCCACCCAGATACGCAGTATTTT.

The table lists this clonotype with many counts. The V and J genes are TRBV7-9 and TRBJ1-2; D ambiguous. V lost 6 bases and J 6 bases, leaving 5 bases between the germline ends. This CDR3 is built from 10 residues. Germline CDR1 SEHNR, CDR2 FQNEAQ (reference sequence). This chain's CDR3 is CASSQDGYTF. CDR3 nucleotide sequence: TGTGCCAGCAGTCAAGATGGCTACACCTTC.

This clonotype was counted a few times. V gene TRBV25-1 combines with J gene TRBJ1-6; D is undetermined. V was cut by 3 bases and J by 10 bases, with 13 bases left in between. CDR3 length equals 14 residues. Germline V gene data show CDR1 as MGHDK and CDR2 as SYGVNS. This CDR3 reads CASSDNWKNSPLHF. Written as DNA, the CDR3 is TGTGCCAGCAGTGATAATTGGAAGAACTCACCCCTCCACTTT.

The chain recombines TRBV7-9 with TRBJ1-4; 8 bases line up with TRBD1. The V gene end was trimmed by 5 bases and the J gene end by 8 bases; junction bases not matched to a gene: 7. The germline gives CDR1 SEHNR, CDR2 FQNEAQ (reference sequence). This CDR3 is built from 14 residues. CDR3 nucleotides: TGTGCCAGCAGCCAAGGACAGGGAATGGAAAAACTGTTTTTT. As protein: CASSQGQGMEKLFF.

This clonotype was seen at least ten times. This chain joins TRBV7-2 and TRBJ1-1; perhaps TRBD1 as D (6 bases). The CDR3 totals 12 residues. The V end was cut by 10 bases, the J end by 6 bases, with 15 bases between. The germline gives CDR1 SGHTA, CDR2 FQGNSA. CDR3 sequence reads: CATLGWGPEAFF. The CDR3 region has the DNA TGTGCCACCCTGGGGTGGGGGCCTGAAGCTTTCTTT.

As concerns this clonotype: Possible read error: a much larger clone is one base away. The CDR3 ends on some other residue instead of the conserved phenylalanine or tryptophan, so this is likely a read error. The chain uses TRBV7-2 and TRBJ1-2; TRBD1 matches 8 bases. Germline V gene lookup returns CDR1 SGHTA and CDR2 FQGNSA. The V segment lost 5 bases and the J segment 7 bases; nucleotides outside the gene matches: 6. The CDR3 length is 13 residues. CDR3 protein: CASSRPGTGGYTL. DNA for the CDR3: TGTGCCAGCAGCCGCCCGGGGACAGGTGGCTACACCCTC.

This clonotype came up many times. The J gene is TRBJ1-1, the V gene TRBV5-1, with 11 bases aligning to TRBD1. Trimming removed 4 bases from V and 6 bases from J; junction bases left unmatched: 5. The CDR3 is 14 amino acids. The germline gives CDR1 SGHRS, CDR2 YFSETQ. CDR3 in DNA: TGCGCCAGCAGCCCCGGGACAGGGGGGGCTGAAGCTTTCTTT. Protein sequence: CASSPGTGGAEAFF.